The rows below give T cell receptor beta chains drawn from one sample of a study of blood T cells in healthy people across ages. TCRdb re-derived calls from the 5' RACE reads in MiXCR, one entry per CDR3 protein. The sample yields about 1 million distinct CDR3 sequences, more than 35% seen once. Input material: blood. Source of these receptors: a woman in her sixties in good health. Both conserved end residues are part of each CDR3. Each record gives: CDR3 length, J gene, V gene, D gene, clone size, CDR3 DNA, CDR3 protein. The D gene is left open where the match is weak. The size field is filled for only some rows; it gives once, few, many or a size class.

len: 13; j_gene: TRBJ2-1; v_gene: TRBV5-1; d_gene: NA; abundance: NA; CDR3nt: TGCGCCAGCAGCGCCTTGGCAGGGAATGAGCAGTTCTTC; CDR3aa: CASSALAGNEQFF
len: 15; j_gene: TRBJ2-7; v_gene: TRBV28; d_gene: NA; abundance: NA; CDR3nt: TGTGCCAGCAGTTTGCCTGGGACGGCATCCTACGAGCAGTACTTC; CDR3aa: CASSLPGTASYEQYF
len: 16; j_gene: TRBJ2-5; v_gene: TRBV11-2; d_gene: NA; abundance: NA; CDR3nt: TGTGCCGGCAGCCCAGTCGCTGGGGGAGTGGGGGAGACCCAGTACTTC; CDR3aa: CAGSPVAGGVGETQYF
len: 13; j_gene: TRBJ2-3; v_gene: TRBV20-1; d_gene: NA; abundance: few; CDR3nt: TGCAGTGTACTCGGGACAACCACAGATACGCAGTATTTT; CDR3aa: CSVLGTTTDTQYF
len: 15; j_gene: TRBJ2-7; v_gene: TRBV6-1; d_gene: NA; abundance: NA; CDR3nt: TGTGCCAGCAGTGAATACGGACAGCGGGCCTACGAGCAGTACTTC; CDR3aa: CASSEYGQRAYEQYF
len: 16; j_gene: TRBJ2-3; v_gene: TRBV5-6; d_gene: NA; abundance: NA; CDR3nt: TGTGCCAGCAACCCCGTGTGGGACACCGGTACAGATACGCAGTATTTT; CDR3aa: CASNPVWDTGTDTQYF
len: 14; j_gene: TRBJ1-2; v_gene: TRBV7-2; d_gene: NA; abundance: NA; CDR3nt: TGTGCCAGCAGCTTAGGAGGATTTGATACAGGCTACACCTTC; CDR3aa: CASSLGGFDTGYTF
len: 15; j_gene: TRBJ2-7; v_gene: TRBV20-1; d_gene: TRBD2; abundance: NA; CDR3nt: TGCAGTGCTAGAGACGTAGCGGGGAGTGCCTACGAGCAGTACTTC; CDR3aa: CSARDVAGSAYEQYF
len: 13; j_gene: TRBJ1-2; v_gene: TRBV4-1; d_gene: NA; abundance: few; CDR3nt: TGCGCCAGCAGCCAAGTCCCCGGCTATGGCTACACCTTC; CDR3aa: CASSQVPGYGYTF
len: 11; j_gene: TRBJ1-1; v_gene: TRBV7-9; d_gene: NA; abundance: NA; CDR3nt: TGTGCCAGCGAGGCGGGCCGGGACGCTTTCTTT; CDR3aa: CASEAGRDAFF
len: 17; j_gene: TRBJ1-5; v_gene: TRBV12-3/TRBV12-4; d_gene: NA; abundance: NA; CDR3nt: TGTGCCAGCAGTGCCACAGGGTCCCTCCCTTACAATCAGCCCCAGCATTTT; CDR3aa: CASSATGSLPYNQPQHF
len: 17; j_gene: TRBJ2-7; v_gene: TRBV7-9; d_gene: TRBD1; abundance: NA; CDR3nt: TGTGCCAGCAGCTCAATAGCGACTGGACAGGGGGTACGCGAGCAGTACTTC; CDR3aa: CASSSIATGQGVREQYF
len: 17; j_gene: TRBJ1-5; v_gene: TRBV15; d_gene: NA; abundance: NA; CDR3nt: TGTGCCACCAGCAGAGTCCTCGGGGATTCGAGCAATCAGCCCCAGCATTTT; CDR3aa: CATSRVLGDSSNQPQHF
len: 16; j_gene: TRBJ2-6; v_gene: TRBV28; d_gene: NA; abundance: NA; CDR3nt: TGTGCCAGCAGTTTATCTTCAGGGCTGGGGGCCAACGCCCTGACTTTC; CDR3aa: CASSLSSGLGANALTF
len: 12; j_gene: TRBJ2-3; v_gene: TRBV29-1; d_gene: NA; abundance: many; CDR3nt: TGCAGCGTTGGACAGAGCACAGATACGCAGTATTTT; CDR3aa: CSVGQSTDTQYF
len: 17; j_gene: TRBJ2-5; v_gene: TRBV3-1; d_gene: TRBD2; abundance: once; CDR3nt: TGTGCCAGCAGCCAGCTGGGACTAGCGGGAGTCCAGGAGACCCAGTACTTC; CDR3aa: CASSQLGLAGVQETQYF
len: 14; j_gene: TRBJ2-3; v_gene: TRBV24-1; d_gene: NA; abundance: NA; CDR3nt: TGTGCCACCAGTGAATCAGGGGGCACAGATACGCAGTATTTT; CDR3aa: CATSESGGTDTQYF
len: 20; j_gene: TRBJ2-3; v_gene: TRBV9; d_gene: TRBD2; abundance: few; CDR3nt: TGTGCCAGCAGCGTAGCGGTCAGGTCAGGCCCTTTAGCGGGAGTGGATACGCAGTATTTT; CDR3aa: CASSVAVRSGPLAGVDTQYF
len: 14; j_gene: TRBJ1-5; v_gene: TRBV7-9; d_gene: NA; abundance: NA; CDR3nt: TGTGCCAGCAGCTTAGATACAACGAATCAGCCCCAGCATTTT; CDR3aa: CASSLDTTNQPQHF
len: 15; j_gene: TRBJ1-3; v_gene: TRBV4-1; d_gene: NA; abundance: NA; CDR3nt: TGCGCCAGCAGCCAGATGGTCAACTCTGGAAACACCATATATTTT; CDR3aa: CASSQMVNSGNTIYF
len: 12; j_gene: TRBJ1-2; v_gene: TRBV20-1; d_gene: NA; abundance: once; CDR3nt: TGCAGTGCTGGGATGGCAACCTATGGCTACACCTTC; CDR3aa: CSAGMATYGYTF
len: 15; j_gene: TRBJ1-2; v_gene: TRBV6-2/TRBV6-3; d_gene: NA; abundance: few; CDR3nt: TGTGCCAGCAGTTACGGGACAATGATTTTCCATGGCTACACCTTC; CDR3aa: CASSYGTMIFHGYTF
len: 15; j_gene: TRBJ2-5; v_gene: TRBV5-6; d_gene: TRBD1; abundance: once; CDR3nt: TGTGCCAGCAGCTTGAGACAGGGGCATGGAGAGACCCAGTACTTC; CDR3aa: CASSLRQGHGETQYF
len: 16; j_gene: TRBJ1-5; v_gene: TRBV4-1; d_gene: NA; abundance: NA; CDR3nt: TGCGCCAGCAGCCATGAGGGTGGGGGTAGCAATCAGCCCCAGCATTTT; CDR3aa: CASSHEGGGSNQPQHF
len: 16; j_gene: TRBJ2-3; v_gene: TRBV20-1; d_gene: TRBD2; abundance: NA; CDR3nt: TGCAGTGCGGTGAGGCTACTAGCGGGAGCCGCAGATACGCAGTATTTT; CDR3aa: CSAVRLLAGAADTQYF
len: 12; j_gene: TRBJ2-7; v_gene: TRBV20-1; d_gene: NA; abundance: few; CDR3nt: TGCAGTGCTACAGGACGGGACTACGAGCAGTACTTC; CDR3aa: CSATGRDYEQYF
len: 14; j_gene: TRBJ2-2; v_gene: TRBV27; d_gene: NA; abundance: NA; CDR3nt: TGTGCCAGCACCAGGGGAACGAACACCGGGGAGCTGTTTTTT; CDR3aa: CASTRGTNTGELFF
len: 13; j_gene: TRBJ2-7; v_gene: TRBV20-1; d_gene: TRBD2; abundance: NA; CDR3nt: TGCAGTGCTAGCCGGGAGGCGAAGGGCGAGCAGTACTTC; CDR3aa: CSASREAKGEQYF
len: 14; j_gene: TRBJ1-2; v_gene: TRBV20-1; d_gene: NA; abundance: NA; CDR3nt: TGCAGTGCTCGACCCGGAGGAGACCCCTATGGCTACACCTTC; CDR3aa: CSARPGGDPYGYTF
len: 14; j_gene: TRBJ2-7; v_gene: TRBV4-2; d_gene: TRBD1; abundance: many; CDR3nt: TGTGCCAGCAGCCAAGTCGACAGGGGGCCCGAGCAGTACTTC; CDR3aa: CASSQVDRGPEQYF
len: 16; j_gene: TRBJ2-5; v_gene: TRBV12-3/TRBV12-4; d_gene: TRBD2; abundance: NA; CDR3nt: TGTGCCAGCAGGAATACACTAGCGGGATGGCAAGAGACCCAGTACTTC; CDR3aa: CASRNTLAGWQETQYF
len: 15; j_gene: TRBJ1-5; v_gene: TRBV27; d_gene: NA; abundance: NA; CDR3nt: TGTGCCAGCAGTTTAAGGGGGGTGAGCCTGTACCCCCAGCATTTT; CDR3aa: CASSLRGVSLYPQHF
len: 12; j_gene: TRBJ2-1; v_gene: TRBV12-3/TRBV12-4; d_gene: NA; abundance: NA; CDR3nt: TGTGCCAGCAGTTTCGGAGGGTGGACGCAGTTCTTC; CDR3aa: CASSFGGWTQFF
len: 16; j_gene: TRBJ2-5; v_gene: TRBV15; d_gene: TRBD1; abundance: few; CDR3nt: TGTGCCACCAGCAGAGATCCGACAGGGCCAGGGGAGACCCAGTACTTC; CDR3aa: CATSRDPTGPGETQYF
len: 14; j_gene: TRBJ2-3; v_gene: TRBV6-6; d_gene: TRBD2; abundance: few; CDR3nt: TGTGCCAGCAGCGGGAGGGTTCAGGCAGATACGCAGTATTTT; CDR3aa: CASSGRVQADTQYF
len: 13; j_gene: TRBJ2-5; v_gene: TRBV27; d_gene: NA; abundance: once; CDR3nt: TGTGCCAGCAGTTTTGCAGCCCGGGAGACCCAGTACTTC; CDR3aa: CASSFAARETQYF
len: 14; j_gene: TRBJ1-4; v_gene: TRBV6-5; d_gene: NA; abundance: NA; CDR3nt: TGTGCCAGCAGTTCCAACAGGGCGGATGAAAAACTGTTTTTT; CDR3aa: CASSSNRADEKLFF
len: 15; j_gene: TRBJ1-1; v_gene: TRBV27; d_gene: NA; abundance: NA; CDR3nt: TGTGCCAGCAGTTCCCGGACCTCATTTGGGGGTGAAGCTTTCTTT; CDR3aa: CASSSRTSFGGEAFF
len: 14; j_gene: TRBJ2-2; v_gene: TRBV29-1; d_gene: TRBD2; abundance: NA; CDR3nt: TGCAGCGTTGGGGGGACTAGCGTCACCGGGGAGCTGTTTTTT; CDR3aa: CSVGGTSVTGELFF
len: 16; j_gene: TRBJ2-2; v_gene: TRBV9; d_gene: TRBD1; abundance: NA; CDR3nt: TGTGCCAGCAGCCCCCGAAACAGGGGCGAGACCGGGGAGCTGTTTTTT; CDR3aa: CASSPRNRGETGELFF
len: 14; j_gene: TRBJ1-4; v_gene: TRBV29-1; d_gene: NA; abundance: NA; CDR3nt: TGCAGCGTTCATGTCAGGAGGTGGAGTGAAAAACTGTTTTTT; CDR3aa: CSVHVRRWSEKLFF
len: 14; j_gene: TRBJ2-1; v_gene: TRBV7-2; d_gene: TRBD2; abundance: NA; CDR3nt: TGTGCCAGCAGCTTATTTCTAGCGGGACATGAGCAGTTCTTC; CDR3aa: CASSLFLAGHEQFF
len: 13; j_gene: TRBJ1-1; v_gene: TRBV29-1; d_gene: TRBD1; abundance: once; CDR3nt: TGCAGCGTGGGGACAGGAGCAAACACTGAAGCTTTCTTT; CDR3aa: CSVGTGANTEAFF
len: 12; j_gene: TRBJ2-7; v_gene: TRBV7-8; d_gene: TRBD1; abundance: few; CDR3nt: TGTGCCAGCAGCCACAGGGGATTCGAGCAGTACTTC; CDR3aa: CASSHRGFEQYF
len: 19; j_gene: TRBJ2-3; v_gene: TRBV7-2; d_gene: NA; abundance: many; CDR3nt: TGTGCCAGCAGCTTAAGCGGTGGGATGCGGCGTCAAGTTACAGATACGCAGTATTTT; CDR3aa: CASSLSGGMRRQVTDTQYF
len: 14; j_gene: TRBJ2-7; v_gene: TRBV5-5; d_gene: NA; abundance: NA; CDR3nt: TGTGCCAGCAGCTTGGCCGTCAGCTCCTACGAGCGGTACTTC; CDR3aa: CASSLAVSSYERYF
len: 13; j_gene: TRBJ2-7; v_gene: TRBV25-1; d_gene: NA; abundance: NA; CDR3nt: TGTGCCAGCTGCCCTGTGGGCGGGGCAGCCACGTACTTC; CDR3aa: CASCPVGGAATYF
len: 14; j_gene: TRBJ1-2; v_gene: TRBV27; d_gene: TRBD1; abundance: NA; CDR3nt: TGTGCCAGCAGAGGGACAGCGGGCCAGAGTGGCTACACCTTC; CDR3aa: CASRGTAGQSGYTF
len: 14; j_gene: TRBJ1-1; v_gene: TRBV29-1; d_gene: NA; abundance: NA; CDR3nt: TGCAGCGTGAGACTCCGACAGGCCGGTACTGAAGCTTTCTTT; CDR3aa: CSVRLRQAGTEAFF
len: 15; j_gene: TRBJ2-7; v_gene: TRBV7-3; d_gene: TRBD2; abundance: many; CDR3nt: TGTGCCAGCAGCCCGACTAGCGGGAGTTTTTACGAGCAGTACTTC; CDR3aa: CASSPTSGSFYEQYF
len: 15; j_gene: TRBJ2-6; v_gene: TRBV12-3/TRBV12-4; d_gene: NA; abundance: NA; CDR3nt: TGTGCCAGCACCTATACCTTACGTGTGGCCAACGTCCTGACTTTC; CDR3aa: CASTYTLRVANVLTF
len: 14; j_gene: TRBJ2-1; v_gene: TRBV20-1; d_gene: NA; abundance: few; CDR3nt: TGCAGTGCCCTCGCCATCCTCTCCTACAATGAGCAGTTCTTC; CDR3aa: CSALAILSYNEQFF
len: 11; j_gene: TRBJ2-3; v_gene: TRBV10-1; d_gene: NA; abundance: many; CDR3nt: TGCGCCAGCGGTCAAGGGGGTGCGCAGTATTTT; CDR3aa: CASGQGGAQYF